The rows below give T cell receptor beta chains drawn from one sample of a study of neurological immune-mediated disorders. One entry per CDR3 protein, called by TCRdb with MiXCR from the 5' RACE reads. The sample lists some 20,000 distinct CDR3 sequences, 14% occurring once. Sequencing was carried out using CD4+ T cells from blood. All receptors derive from a woman aged 60-75 years with HTLV-1-associated myelopathy (HAM/TSP). CDR3s include the opening cysteine and the closing phenylalanine or tryptophan. A D gene is named only where the DNA matches it firmly. Size is stated for part of the rows, as once, few or many counts, or as a class when the clone is expanded.

v_call	d_call	clone_size	j_call	cdr3_aa	cdr3_nt
TRBV28	TRBD1	NA	TRBJ2-7	CASSPGTGVSYEQYF	TGTGCCAGCAGTCCCGGGACAGGCGTTTCCTACGAGCAGTACTTC
TRBV24-1	TRBD1	many	TRBJ1-5	CATRGQGDQPQHF	TGTGCCACCAGGGGACAGGGCGACCAGCCCCAGCATTTT
TRBV6-2/TRBV6-3	NA	many	TRBJ1-2	CASSYSRGGYTF	TGTGCCAGCAGTTACTCGAGGGGTGGCTACACCTTC
TRBV19	NA	many	TRBJ1-1	CASSIETGPMNTEAFF	TGTGCCAGTAGTATAGAGACCGGACCCATGAACACTGAAGCTTTCTTT
TRBV5-1	NA	many	TRBJ1-2	CASTDGGSNYGYTF	TGCGCCAGCACCGATGGGGGGTCTAACTATGGCTACACCTTC
TRBV20-1	NA	many	TRBJ1-1	CSASKESGRNTEAFF	TGCAGTGCTTCAAAAGAATCTGGCAGGAACACTGAAGCTTTCTTT
TRBV7-9	NA	many	TRBJ2-5	CATLQETQYF	TGTGCCACGCTACAAGAGACCCAGTACTTC
TRBV7-9	NA	NA	TRBJ2-3	CASSFYICSASLLWSSGGTDTQYF	NA
TRBV5-1	NA	NA	TRBJ1-6	CASSLQGLNSPLHF	TGCGCCAGCAGCCTCCAGGGGTTGAATTCACCCCTCCACTTT
TRBV29-1	NA	NA	TRBJ1-5	CSVAGAMGQPQHF	TGCAGTGTTGCAGGGGCGATGGGTCAGCCCCAGCATTTT
TRBV10-2	TRBD1	many	TRBJ1-1	CASSESGRGTPEAFF	TGCGCCAGCAGTGAGTCCGGCAGGGGGACTCCTGAAGCTTTCTTT
TRBV20-1	TRBD1	many	TRBJ1-2	CSASDDRGRFYGYTF	TGCAGTGCTAGCGACGACAGGGGCCGTTTCTATGGCTACACCTTC
TRBV5-1	NA	large	TRBJ2-2	CASSLKGSGYGELFF	TGCGCCAGCAGCTTAAAGGGTAGCGGATACGGGGAGCTGTTTTTT
TRBV7-2	NA	many	TRBJ1-2	CASSLGFGYTF	TGTGCCAGCAGCTTAGGATTTGGCTACACCTTC
TRBV5-1	NA	medium-sized	TRBJ2-1	CASSLGGGSYNEQFF	TGCGCCAGCAGCTTGGGGGGCGGTTCCTACAATGAGCAGTTCTTC
TRBV7-8	NA	many	TRBJ2-2	CASSLEGGTGELFF	TGTGCCAGCAGCTTAGAGGGCGGGACCGGGGAGCTGTTTTTT
TRBV7-8	NA	NA	TRBJ2-5	CASSLGRTWGHGETQYF	TGTGCCAGCAGCTTAGGCCGGACATGGGGCCACGGAGAGACCCAGTACTTC
TRBV5-1	TRBD1	many	TRBJ2-2	CASSWWDRAGELFF	TGCGCCAGCAGCTGGTGGGACAGGGCCGGGGAGCTGTTTTTT
TRBV4-2	NA	NA	TRBJ2-3	CASSQRLADIQYF	TGTGCCAGCAGCCAACGACTTGCAGATATTCAGTATTTT
TRBV19	NA	NA	TRBJ2-5	CASSSQAFQETQYF	TGTGCCAGTTCCAGTCAGGCTTTCCAAGAGACCCAGTACTTC
TRBV5-1	TRBD1	many	TRBJ2-7	CASSPTGGSSYEQYF	TGCGCCAGCAGCCCTACAGGGGGCAGCTCCTACGAGCAGTACTTC
TRBV3-1	NA	many	TRBJ1-1	CASNRDNTEAFF	TGTGCCAGCAACCGGGACAACACTGAAGCTTTCTTT
TRBV25-1	NA	many	TRBJ1-1	CASSESLVAAEAFF	TGTGCCAGCAGTGAATCCCTCGTGGCTGCCGAAGCTTTCTTT
TRBV7-7	NA	NA	TRBJ2-7	CASSPGGLDEQYF	TGTGCCAGCAGCCCAGGCGGCCTGGACGAGCAGTACTTC
TRBV18	NA	many	TRBJ1-1	CASSQSIRDTYTEAFF	TGTGCCAGCTCACAATCCATCCGGGACACGTACACTGAAGCTTTCTTT
TRBV18	TRBD1	many	TRBJ1-3	CASSWDSPISGNTIYF	TGTGCCAGCTCATGGGACAGCCCAATCTCTGGAAACACCATATATTTT
TRBV10-3	NA	large	TRBJ1-1	CAIRGGRAGEAFF	TGTGCCATCAGGGGGGGGCGTGCGGGTGAAGCTTTCTTT
TRBV6-6	NA	NA	TRBJ1-5	CAVGGRVGNQPHHF	TGTGCCGTGGGGGGACGGGTCGGCAATCAGCCCCATCATTTT
TRBV5-6	NA	many	TRBJ1-5	CASSSVRDGDYRPQHF	TGTGCCAGCAGCTCTGTCCGGGACGGGGATTATCGGCCCCAGCATTTT
TRBV7-8	TRBD2	many	TRBJ2-5	CASRRAGRETQYF	TGTGCCAGCAGACGTGCCGGGAGGGAGACCCAGTACTTC
TRBV7-2	TRBD1	many	TRBJ1-2	CASSLMGQGAYGYTF	TGTGCCAGCAGTTTAATGGGACAGGGGGCTTACGGCTACACCTTC
TRBV20-1	TRBD1	many	TRBJ1-2	CSAPRTGSSYGYTF	TGCAGTGCTCCACGGACAGGGTCAAGCTATGGCTACACCTTC
TRBV5-1	TRBD1	many	TRBJ2-3	CASSLEDRPATDTQYF	TGCGCCAGCAGCTTGGAGGACAGGCCAGCGACAGATACGCAGTATTTT
TRBV20-1	NA	many	TRBJ2-3	CSVKFDGTDTQYF	TGCAGTGTCAAGTTTGACGGCACAGATACGCAGTATTTT
TRBV5-6	TRBD1	many	TRBJ1-5	CASSSGTVSNQPQHF	TGTGCCAGCAGCTCCGGGACAGTTAGCAATCAGCCCCAGCATTTT
TRBV7-2	TRBD2	many	TRBJ2-1	CASSTSGGAYEQFF	TGTGCCAGCAGTACTAGCGGGGGGGCGTATGAGCAGTTCTTC
TRBV6-6	NA	NA	TRBJ2-7	CASRKDSVWYEQYF	TGTGCCAGCAGAAAGGACTCGGTATGGTACGAGCAGTACTTC
TRBV7-2	TRBD1	medium-sized	TRBJ2-6	CASSLGQGASGANVLTF	TGTGCCAGCAGCTTGGGACAGGGGGCATCTGGGGCCAACGTCCTGACTTTC
TRBV7-2	NA	many	TRBJ1-5	CASSLGQFEPQHF	TGTGCCAGCAGCTTAGGACAGTTTGAACCCCAGCATTTT
TRBV20-1	NA	many	TRBJ2-3	CSARDKQGTDTQYF	TGCAGTGCTAGAGATAAACAGGGCACAGATACGCAGTATTTT
TRBV3-1	NA	many	TRBJ2-2	CASSQGGGANTGELFF	TGTGCCAGCAGCCAAGGCGGAGGAGCGAACACCGGGGAGCTGTTTTTT
TRBV11-2	NA	many	TRBJ1-1	CASIPQRAAGTEAFF	TGTGCCAGCATCCCACAGAGGGCTGCGGGCACTGAAGCTTTCTTT
TRBV12-3/TRBV12-4	NA	many	TRBJ2-3	CASSFGDLPTSTDTQYF	TGTGCCAGCAGTTTTGGGGACTTACCGACTAGCACAGATACGCAGTATTTT
TRBV19	NA	NA	TRBJ1-6	CASSPATSSYNSPLHF	TGTGCCAGTAGTCCCGCGACGAGCTCCTATAATTCACCCCTCCACTTT
TRBV30	NA	few	TRBJ1-1	CAWSVWGARGNTEAFF	TGTGCCTGGAGTGTATGGGGGGCGCGGGGGAACACTGAAGCTTTCTTT
TRBV5-6	NA	medium-sized	TRBJ2-3	CASSFGRGGLTDTQYF	TGTGCCAGCAGCTTTGGACGTGGGGGACTCACAGATACGCAGTATTTT
TRBV7-2	NA	medium-sized	TRBJ1-3	CASSLDQLSGNTIYF	TGTGCCAGCAGCTTAGATCAGCTATCTGGAAACACCATATATTTT
TRBV20-1	NA	many	TRBJ1-2	CSATPGSGYTF	TGCAGTGCTACCCCCGGGTCAGGCTACACCTTC
TRBV12-3/TRBV12-4	TRBD2	many	TRBJ2-1	CASSLGTSGYNEQFF	TGTGCCAGCAGTTTGGGGACTAGCGGATACAATGAGCAGTTCTTC
TRBV9	NA	many	TRBJ2-5	CASSVGLEETQYF	TGTGCCAGCAGCGTAGGACTAGAGGAGACCCAGTACTTC
TRBV13	NA	many	TRBJ1-6	CASSLNDPYNSPLHF	TGTGCCAGCAGCTTAAATGACCCCTATAATTCACCCCTCCACTTT
TRBV20-1	TRBD1	NA	TRBJ1-2	CSARLAGQGADGYTF	TGCAGTGCAAGACTAGCGGGACAGGGGGCAGATGGCTACACCTTC
TRBV5-1	NA	NA	TRBJ2-7	CASDSPYEQYF	TGCGCCAGCGACAGTCCCTACGAGCAGTACTTC
TRBV24-1	NA	many	TRBJ2-1	CATSDPGATAYNEQFF	TGTGCCACCAGTGACCCAGGTGCTACTGCCTACAATGAGCAGTTCTTC